This TCR beta chain is from a study of cytomegalovirus exposure and HLA in healthy donors. Primers for the PCR totalled 60 Vbeta and 13 Jbeta. Sequencing used immunoSEQ multiplex PCR; TCRdb keeps in-frame clones, though not all of them. The sample has under 200,000 clones, about 71% seen once. Broader study findings: The authors enumerated some 170 TCR beta chains as linked to cytomegalovirus.

On this clone itself: Its antigen is still unknown.

Between the trimmed V and J ends, which lost 8 bases and 0 bases, there was a span of 16 bases. Germline CDR1 is SSHAT and CDR2 is FNYEAQ (reference sequence). This CDR3 spans 15 amino acids. Sequenced material: PBMCs. The TCR comes from a man aged 50-59 years in good health and CMV-seronegative. This rearrangement joins TRBV7-7 to TRBJ1-1, with D perhaps TRBD1 (5 bases). CDR3 DNA: TGTGCCAGCCTAGGACGGCAGGGAATGAACACTGAAGCTTTCTTT. Translation gives CASLGRQGMNTEAFF.